Listed below are T cell receptor beta chains from one sample, sequenced in a study of T cell responses to AZD1222 COVID-19 vaccine. TCRdb's table, derived via immunoSEQ multiplex PCR, lists solely in-frame clones and lacks some. Of about 180,000 clones listed, about nine tenths were seen once; the top ten hold more than 1.5%. The specimen comprised peripheral blood, sampled 28 days after the second AZD1222 dose. The origin of the receptors is an adult who received the AZD1222 COVID-19 vaccine. CDR3s include the opening cysteine and the closing phenylalanine or tryptophan. Each record gives: clone size, J gene, D gene, V gene, CDR3 protein, CDR3 DNA. D genes are given only for firm matches. Some rows mark clone size as missing; the rest say once, few, many or name a class of expanded clone.

- TRBJ2-3 TRBD1 TRBV3-1/TRBV3-2 CASSSRQGAREDTQYF TGTGCCAGCAGCTCACGACAGGGGGCAAGGGAAGATACGCAGTATTTT
- TRBJ1-2 TRBD1 TRBV7-9 CASSSPQGFYGYTF TGTGCCAGCAGCTCGCCACAGGGGTTCTATGGCTACACCTTC
- TRBJ2-3 TRBD1 TRBV2 CASRRADRITDTQYF TGTGCCAGCAGGAGGGCGGACAGGATCACAGATACGCAGTATTTT
- TRBJ2-2 - TRBV4-3 CASSQGSLNTGELFF TGCGCCAGCAGCCAAGGGTCCTTGAACACCGGGGAGCTGTTTTTT
- TRBJ2-7 - TRBV19 CASKIQDRGAYEQYF TGTGCCAGTAAGATTCAGGACCGCGGGGCCTACGAGCAGTACTTC
once TRBJ1-2 - TRBV5-1 CASSDEVYNYGYTF TGCGCCAGCAGCGATGAGGTGTATAACTATGGCTACACCTTC
- TRBJ1-5 - TRBV30 CAWSDVGNQPQHF TGTGCCTGGAGTGACGTCGGCAATCAGCCCCAGCATTTT
- TRBJ2-1 TRBD1 TRBV5-4 CASSADRGAYNEQFF TGTGCCAGCAGCGCCGACAGGGGTGCCTACAATGAGCAGTTCTTC
once TRBJ2-5 - TRBV5-1 CASSLEATKETQYF TGCGCCAGCAGCTTGGAGGCGACAAAAGAGACCCAGTACTTC
once TRBJ1-2 - TRBV4-1 CASSPRGSNYGYTF TGCGCCAGCAGCCCCCGGGGGTCCAACTATGGCTACACCTTC
- TRBJ1-6 TRBD1 TRBV15 CATSRDRVSPLHF TGTGCCACCAGCAGGGACAGGGTTTCACCCCTCCACTTT
- TRBJ2-5 TRBD1 TRBV20-1 CSASPGTGVWETQYF TGCAGTGCTAGTCCCGGGACAGGAGTCTGGGAGACCCAGTACTTC
- TRBJ2-5 - TRBV5-6 CASSQRMGGRQETQYF TGTGCCAGCAGCCAAAGGATGGGGGGGCGCCAAGAGACCCAGTACTTC
- TRBJ1-2 - TRBV6-1 CASSEAGRDYGYTF TGTGCCAGCAGTGAAGCGGGTAGGGACTATGGCTACACCTTC
- TRBJ1-2 TRBD1 TRBV11-2 CASRQPGGDYGYTF TGTGCCAGCAGGCAACCAGGGGGCGATTATGGCTACACCTTC
- TRBJ1-2 - TRBV5-1 CASSPGQTGYTF TGCGCCAGCAGCCCTGGACAGACTGGCTACACCTTC
- TRBJ1-1 TRBD1 TRBV30 CAWGFRGRTEAFF TGTGCCTGGGGTTTTAGGGGGCGGACTGAAGCTTTCTTT
once TRBJ2-1 TRBD2 TRBV7-8 CASSLGKRGTYNEQFF TGTGCCAGCAGCTTGGGTAAGCGGGGGACCTACAATGAGCAGTTCTTC
- TRBJ2-3 - TRBV11-3 CASSPGEYTQYF TGTGCCAGCAGTCCCGGGGAATATACGCAGTATTTT
once TRBJ2-7 TRBD1 TRBV6-2/TRBV6-3 CASSPGQVRSSYEQYF TGTGCCAGCAGTCCGGGACAGGTTCGAAGCTCCTACGAGCAGTACTTC
- TRBJ2-5 - TRBV5-4 CASSFMPSPTQYF TGTGCCAGCAGCTTCATGCCAAGCCCTACCCAGTACTTC
- TRBJ2-3 TRBD2 TRBV2 CASRHGLAGAPDTQYF TGTGCCAGCAGGCATGGGCTAGCGGGAGCGCCAGATACGCAGTATTTT
- TRBJ1-6 TRBD1 TRBV9 CASSEKDRVNSPLHF TGTGCCAGCAGCGAGAAAGACAGGGTGAATTCACCCCTCCACTTT
- TRBJ1-1 TRBD1 TRBV5-5 CASSLEGQGWSTEAFF TGTGCCAGCAGCTTGGAGGGACAGGGATGGAGCACTGAAGCTTTCTTT
- TRBJ2-1 - TRBV25-1 CASTKGGGNEQFF TGTGCCAGCACCAAGGGGGGGGGAAATGAGCAGTTCTTC
once TRBJ1-5 - TRBV12-3/TRBV12-4 CASSLSGKKPQHF TGTGCCAGCAGTTTAAGCGGGAAGAAGCCCCAGCATTTT
- TRBJ2-7 - TRBV6-5 CASSYSGGLRYYEQYF TGTGCCAGCAGTTACTCGGGGGGGCTACGGTACTACGAGCAGTACTTC
- TRBJ1-5 TRBD1 TRBV18 CASSIWDSGNQPQHF TGTGCCAGCTCAATCTGGGACAGCGGGAATCAGCCCCAGCATTTT
- TRBJ1-6 - TRBV19 CASRPSGERSPLHF TGTGCCAGTAGACCCTCAGGGGAACGGTCACCCCTCCACTTT
- TRBJ2-7 TRBD2 TRBV9 CASSRGLAGFSYEQYF TGTGCCAGCAGCAGAGGACTAGCGGGATTCAGCTACGAGCAGTACTTC
- TRBJ2-1 - TRBV5-1 CASSYPAQRPGEQFF TGCGCCAGCAGCTACCCAGCCCAGCGGCCAGGGGAGCAGTTCTTC
once TRBJ1-1 - TRBV28 CASTRGTEAFF TGTGCCAGCACCAGAGGCACTGAAGCTTTCTTT
- TRBJ1-6 - TRBV3-1/TRBV3-2 CASSQQASSYNSPLHF TGTGCCAGCAGCCAACAGGCCAGCTCCTATAATTCACCCCTCCACTTT
- TRBJ1-2 - TRBV3-1/TRBV3-2 CASSLDLRGYTF TGTGCCAGCAGCCTTGATCTGAGGGGCTACACCTTC
once TRBJ1-2 - TRBV18 CASSPQHKGYTF TGTGCCAGCTCACCGCAGCATAAAGGCTACACCTTC
- TRBJ2-5 - TRBV19 CASSRDEKTQYF TGTGCCAGTAGTAGGGACGAGAAGACCCAGTACTTC
- TRBJ2-3 - TRBV12-3/TRBV12-4 CASSRGTDTQYF TGTGCCAGCAGTAGAGGCACAGATACGCAGTATTTT